One sample yielded the 28 T cell receptor beta chains listed below, sequenced in a study of blood T cell repertoires in COVID-19. Only in-frame clones appear in the TCRdb table, and some are missing; sequencing was by immunoSEQ multiplex PCR. The sample lists hundreds of thousands of clones, about nine tenths seen once, with roughly 15% in the top ten. Material: PBMCs or T cells enriched from blood (not recorded which). The receptors come from a man aged 18 to 35 who had recovered from COVID-19.

The V call is TRBV6-2 or TRBV6-3, the J call TRBJ1-2; TRBD1 aligns across 8 bases. The V gene end was trimmed by 6 bases and the J gene end by 8 bases; junction bases not matched to a gene: 5. Germline V gives CDR1 MNHEY, CDR2 SVGEGT. CDR3 size: 12 residues. CDR3 protein: CASSTGGIGYTF. DNA of the CDR3: TGTGCCAGCAGCACAGGGGGAATCGGCTACACCTTC.

CDR3 region: CASSQTIGRGGRYEQYF. In DNA, the CDR3 is TGTGCCAGCAGCCAAACCATAGGAAGAGGGGGCCGCTACGAGCAGTACTTC. V is TRBV14 and J is TRBJ2-7; 7 positions match TRBD1. J was trimmed by 3 bases and V by 2 bases; bases with no gene match: 13. Germline CDR1 SGHDN, CDR2 FVKESK. The CDR3 is 17 amino acids.

The chain carries TRBV15 and TRBJ1-2; D remains ambiguous. The CDR3 is made up of 11 amino acids. V lost 3 bases and J lost 8, with 7 bases in between. From germline, CDR1 is LNHNV and CDR2 YYDKDF (reference sequence). Here the CDR3 DNA reads TGTGCCACCAGCAGGTCGGAGGGCTACACCTTC. Amino acids: CATSRSEGYTF.

The chain carries TRBV30 and TRBJ1-6; unclear D gene. V gave up 0 bases and J gave up 7 bases, with 13 bases separating them. CDR3 length: 15 amino acids. Per the germline V gene, CDR1 is GTSNPN and CDR2 is SVGIG (reference sequence). DNA of the CDR3: TGTGCCTGGAGTGTACGTGAGTCGCGGAATTCACCCCTCCACTTT. It encodes CAWSVRESRNSPLHF.

This chain links TRBV28 with TRBJ2-7, with 7 bases fitting TRBD2. The CDR3 is 11 residues long. From germline, CDR1 is MDHEN and CDR2 SYDVKM. Losses at the gene ends were 2 bases for V and 10 bases for J; bases not matched to a gene: 2. The CDR3 region is CASSLKGLQYF. The CDR3 DNA reads as TGTGCCAGCAGTTTAAAGGGACTACAGTACTTC.

The chain is built from TRBV5-1 and TRBJ2-7, with TRBD1 matching over 10 bases. CDR1 is SGHRS, CDR2 YFSETQ, per germline. The CDR3 totals 16 residues. The junction had 6 bases not matched to a gene; V was cut back by 0 bases and J by 3 bases. DNA for the CDR3: TGCGCCAGCAGCTTGGGGGGACAGGGGATGGGCTACGAGCAGTACTTC. This sequence encodes CASSLGGQGMGYEQYF. Together with reference TRBV5-1 and TRBJ2-7, the CDR3 gives the full variable domain: KAGVTQTPRYLIKTRGQQVTLSCSPISGHRSVSWYQQTPGQGLQFLFEYFSETQRNKGNFPGRFSGRQFSNSRSEMNVSTLELGDSALYLCASSLGGQGMGYEQYFGPGTRLTVT.

J is TRBJ2-3 and V is TRBV24-1, with 7 bases identical to TRBD1. This CDR3 has 13 amino acids. Trimming took 9 bases from V and 2 from J; bases not matched to a gene: 4. Germline V gene data show CDR1 as KGHDR and CDR2 as SFDVKD. In DNA form, the CDR3 reads TGTGCCACCGAGGGGGCCTTCACAGATACGCAGTATTTT. Protein: CATEGAFTDTQYF.

The V gene is TRBV28, the J gene TRBJ1-1; D unresolved. V dropped 3 bases and J dropped 1 base, with 9 bases sitting between them. CDR1 MDHEN and CDR2 SYDVKM come from the germline V gene. The CDR3 contains 14 residues. The CDR3 sequence: CASSLTRSNTEAFF. The DNA of the CDR3 is TGTGCCAGCAGTTTGACAAGGTCGAACACTGAAGCTTTCTTT.

The V call is TRBV27, the J call TRBJ2-7; D is possibly TRBD1 (5 bases). Trimming stripped 3 bases from V and 4 bases from J, with 13 bases between. Germline CDR1 is MNHEY and CDR2 is SMNVEV (reference sequence). The CDR3 extends over 14 amino acids. The CDR3 spells CASSFSARGYEQYF. CDR3 nucleotides: TGTGCCAGCAGTTTTTCGGCTAGGGGTTACGAGCAGTACTTC.

This sequence joins TRBV5-1 and TRBJ2-3; TRBD1 might be the D (5 bases). The germline CDR1 and CDR2 sequences are SGHRS and YFSETQ. CDR3 size: 16 residues. The V and J ends lost 1 base and 1 base respectively, with 13 bases between them. DNA for the CDR3: TGCGCCAGCAGCTTGTGGGGCGTTCGAGGCACAGATACGCAGTATTTT. It translates to CASSLWGVRGTDTQYF.

This clone was counted once. This chain joins TRBV4-2 and TRBJ2-7, with TRBD2 identical over 11 bases. The CDR3 has 18 amino acids. The germline V gene encodes CDR1 LGHNA and CDR2 YNFKEQ. Trimming took 0 bases from V and 2 from J; bases not matched to a gene: 9. The CDR3 loop is CASSQDLAGGGGPYEQYF. The CDR3 coding sequence is TGTGCCAGCAGCCAAGATCTAGCGGGAGGCGGTGGACCCTACGAGCAGTACTTC.

V is TRBV6-4 and J is TRBJ2-1; 8 nucleotides agree with TRBD2. The CDR3 extends over 18 amino acids. V was pared by 5 bases and J by 1 base, with 13 bases of the junction left unmatched. Germline V CDR1 and CDR2: MRHNA, SNTAGT. This CDR3 is CASSTNPGTSLSYNEQFF. As DNA, the CDR3 is TGTGCCAGCAGTACCAATCCCGGGACTAGTCTGTCCTACAATGAGCAGTTCTTC.

The chain's CDR3 is CASSEWDSRGYEQYF. Here the CDR3 DNA reads TGCGCCAGCAGTGAATGGGACAGTCGAGGCTACGAGCAGTACTTC. V is TRBV10-2 and J is TRBJ2-7; 7 bases align to TRBD1. The junction had 8 bases not matched to a gene; V was cut back by 3 bases and J by 3 bases. The CDR3 is 15 residues long. In germline, CDR1 is WSHSY, CDR2 SAAADI.

The chain carries TRBV4-2 and TRBJ1-5, with TRBD1 matching over 7 bases. This CDR3 is 16 amino acids long. Germline CDR1 is LGHNA and CDR2 is YNFKEQ. With V trimmed by 0 bases and J by 4 bases, 6 bases remained unmatched. The DNA for the CDR3 is TGTGCCAGCAGCCAAGATTGGGACAGCGGAAATCAGCCCCAGCATTTT. Translating it yields CASSQDWDSGNQPQHF.

V usage is TRBV12-3 or TRBV12-4 and J usage is TRBJ2-7; the match to TRBD1 covers 9 bases. Trimming removed 8 bases from V and 2 bases from J; junction bases left unmatched: 1. This CDR3 is built from 12 residues. CDR3 nucleotides: TGTGCCAGCGGGGACAGGGCCTACGAGCAGTACTTC. This translates into CASGDRAYEQYF.

V and J are TRBV14 and TRBJ2-1, with 9 bases fitting TRBD1. The V gene end was trimmed by 2 bases and the J gene end by 9 bases; junction bases not matched to a gene: 8. Germline V gene sequence: CDR1 SGHDN, CDR2 FVKESK. CDR3 size: 15 residues. The DNA for the CDR3 is TGTGCCAGCAGCCAAACACAGGGGGCAAGCTCTGAGCAGTTCTTC. Residues: CASSQTQGASSEQFF. The variable domain in full, completed from reference TRBV14 and TRBJ2-1, reads EAGVTQFPSHSVIEKGQTVTLRCDPISGHDNLYWYRRVMGKEIKFLLHFVKESKQDESGMPNNRFLAERTGGTYSTLKVQPAELEDSGVYFCASSQTQGASSEQFFGPGTRLTVL.

This sequence joins TRBV5-4 and TRBJ1-2, with D possibly matching TRBD1 (6 bases). CDR1 and CDR2 from the germline V gene are SGHNT and YYREEE (reference sequence). The CDR3 has 14 residues. V lost 1 base and J 4 bases, leaving 11 bases between the germline ends. The CDR3: CASSLSGAVYGYTF. The CDR3 DNA reads TGTGCCAGCAGCTTGTCAGGGGCGGTCTATGGCTACACCTTC.

This rearrangement joins TRBV5-1 to TRBJ2-2, with TRBD1 identical over 7 bases. The V and J ends lost 4 bases and 4 bases, in that order; junction bases with no gene match: 10. CDR1 is SGHRS, CDR2 YFSETQ, per germline. This CDR3 region has 16 residues. CDR3 residues: CASSLKGAPGTGELFF. CDR3 DNA sequence: TGCGCCAGCAGCCTAAAGGGGGCGCCGGGCACCGGGGAGCTGTTTTTT.

This rearrangement joins TRBV30 to TRBJ1-4, with D perhaps matching TRBD1 (6 bases). The CDR3 runs 12 residues. Between the trimmed V and J ends, which lost 4 bases and 8 bases, there was a span of 11 bases. Per the germline V gene, CDR1 is GTSNPN and CDR2 is SVGIG (reference sequence). The chain's CDR3 is CAWNRDREKLFF. In DNA form, the CDR3 reads TGTGCCTGGAACAGGGACCGAGAAAAACTGTTTTTT.

The V and J genes are TRBV30 and TRBJ1-5; D unclear. Germline V gene sequence: CDR1 GTSNPN, CDR2 SVGIG (reference sequence). This CDR3 is 14 amino acids long. Trimming took 5 bases from V and 2 from J, leaving 13 bases between them. For the CDR3, the DNA is TGTGCCTGGGCTGGGAGCTCTGGCAATCAGCCCCAGCATTTT. This codes for CAWAGSSGNQPQHF.

The chain employs TRBV6-1 and TRBJ1-5; D is uncertain. V shed 2 bases and J shed 5 bases, with 13 bases lying between them. Germline V gene data show CDR1 as MNHNS and CDR2 as SASEGT. The CDR3 totals 15 residues. CDR3 amino acids: CASSEQGALYQPQHF. The CDR3 DNA is TGTGCCAGCAGTGAACAAGGAGCCCTTTATCAGCCCCAGCATTTT.

The chain uses TRBV30 and TRBJ2-5, with 13 bases that match TRBD2. The ends lost 4 bases at V and 5 bases at J; junction bases unmatched: 7. This CDR3 comprises 15 residues. Germline V gene data show CDR1 as GTSNPN and CDR2 as SVGIG (reference sequence). The CDR3 region has the DNA TGTGCCTGGACAGGGACTAGCGGGATCCGGGAGACCCAGTACTTC. Protein sequence: CAWTGTSGIRETQYF.

The chain couples TRBV3-1 (or the pseudogene TRBV3-2) to TRBJ2-1, with 7 bases that match TRBD2. Germline-derived CDR1 and CDR2 are LGHDT and YNNKEL (reference sequence). CDR3 length: 14 residues. After removal of 5 bases from V and 6 bases from J, the junction contained 7 bases not matched to a gene. CDR3 amino acids: CASSSIGRSNEQFF. The CDR3 DNA sequence: TGTGCCAGCAGCTCAATCGGGAGGAGCAATGAGCAGTTCTTC.

This chain links TRBV3-1 (or the pseudogene TRBV3-2) with TRBJ1-1; D unresolved. The CDR3 runs to 13 residues. Germline values: CDR1 LGHDT, CDR2 YNNKEL (reference sequence). The germline V and J ends were trimmed by 4 bases and 5 bases, with 11 bases remaining between them. CDR3 in DNA: TGTGCCAGCAGCCTAGAGCGAGGTACTGAAGCTTTCTTT. Residues: CASSLERGTEAFF.

Only one count was recorded for this clone. The rearrangement joins TRBV4-1 to TRBJ2-7; 10 nucleotides agree with TRBD2. The V gene's germline CDR1 is MGHRA and CDR2 YSYEKL. The CDR3 has 16 amino acids. V lost 1 base, J lost 3 bases, and 6 bases stayed unmatched. The CDR3 DNA is TGCGCCAGCAGCCAAGCCAGCGGGGGGGAGGTCTACGAGCAGTACTTC. This gives the protein CASSQASGGEVYEQYF.

This rearrangement joins TRBV6-5 to TRBJ2-1; 9 bases are shared with TRBD1. This CDR3 is 14 amino acids long. V lost 7 bases to trimming and J lost 5 bases; unmatched junction nucleotides: 6. Germline-derived CDR1 and CDR2 are MNHEY and SVGAGI. In nucleotides, the CDR3 is TGTGCCAGCACCAGCGGACAGGGGAACAATGAGCAGTTCTTC. This sequence encodes CASTSGQGNNEQFF.

This clone was counted a single time. The chain employs TRBV5-1 and TRBJ1-2; D unresolved. CDR1 and CDR2 (germline): SGHRS, YFSETQ. The V gene lost 3 bases and the J gene lost 2 bases, with 11 bases spanning the gap. The CDR3 has 14 amino acids. CDR3 protein: CASSSEGRNYGYTF. Written as DNA, the CDR3 is TGCGCCAGCAGCTCAGAGGGCAGAAACTATGGCTACACCTTC.

The chain has TRBV7-8 and TRBJ2-1, with 7 bases identical to TRBD2. The junction had 12 bases not matched to a gene; V was cut back by 5 bases and J by 5 bases. The CDR3 has 16 residues. Germline V gives CDR1 SGHVS, CDR2 FQNEAQ. The CDR3 sequence: CASSGRWLAVDNEQFF. The CDR3 DNA follows: TGTGCCAGCAGCGGGCGATGGCTAGCGGTTGACAATGAGCAGTTCTTC.